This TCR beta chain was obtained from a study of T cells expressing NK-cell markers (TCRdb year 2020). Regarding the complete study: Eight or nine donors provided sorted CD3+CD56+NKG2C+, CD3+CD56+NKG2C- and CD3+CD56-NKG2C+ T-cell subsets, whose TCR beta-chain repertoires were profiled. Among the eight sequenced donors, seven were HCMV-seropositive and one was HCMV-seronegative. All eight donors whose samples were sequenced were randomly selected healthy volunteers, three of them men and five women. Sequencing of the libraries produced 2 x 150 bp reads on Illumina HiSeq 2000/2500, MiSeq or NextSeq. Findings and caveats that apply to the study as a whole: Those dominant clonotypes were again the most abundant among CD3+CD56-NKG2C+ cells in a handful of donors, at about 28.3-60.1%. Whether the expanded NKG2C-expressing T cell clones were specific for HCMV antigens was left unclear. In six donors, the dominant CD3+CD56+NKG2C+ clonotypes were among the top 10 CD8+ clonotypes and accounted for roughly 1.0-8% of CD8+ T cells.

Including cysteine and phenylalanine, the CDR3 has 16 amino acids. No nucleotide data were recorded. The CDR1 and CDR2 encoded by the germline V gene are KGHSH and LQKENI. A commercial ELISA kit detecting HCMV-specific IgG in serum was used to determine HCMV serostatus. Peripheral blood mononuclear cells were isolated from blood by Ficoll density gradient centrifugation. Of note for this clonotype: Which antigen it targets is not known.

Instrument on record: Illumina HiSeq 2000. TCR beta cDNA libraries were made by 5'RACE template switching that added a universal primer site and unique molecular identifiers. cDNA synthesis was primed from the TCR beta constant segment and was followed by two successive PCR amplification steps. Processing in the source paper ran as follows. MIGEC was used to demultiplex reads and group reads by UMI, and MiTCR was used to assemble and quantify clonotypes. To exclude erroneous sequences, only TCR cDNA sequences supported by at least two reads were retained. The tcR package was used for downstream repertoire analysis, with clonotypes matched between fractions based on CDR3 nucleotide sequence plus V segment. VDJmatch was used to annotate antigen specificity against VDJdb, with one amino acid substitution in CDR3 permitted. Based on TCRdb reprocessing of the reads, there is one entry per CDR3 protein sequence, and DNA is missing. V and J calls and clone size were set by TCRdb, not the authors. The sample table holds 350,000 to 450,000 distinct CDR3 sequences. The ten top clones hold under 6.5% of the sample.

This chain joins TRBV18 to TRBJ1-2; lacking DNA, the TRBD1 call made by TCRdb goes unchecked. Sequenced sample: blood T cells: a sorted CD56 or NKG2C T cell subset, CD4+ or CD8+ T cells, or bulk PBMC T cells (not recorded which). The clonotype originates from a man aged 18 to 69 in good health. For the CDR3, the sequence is CASSRDRTGANYGYTF.